What follows is one T cell receptor (beta chain) and its context. The table came from immunoSEQ multiplex PCR; TCRdb's copy has only in-frame clones and leaves some out. The table includes over 85,000 clones, about 88% detected once. The data derive from a study of control samples from healthy donors and cancer patients. The CDR3 is made up of 14 amino acids. Trimming took off 0 bases at V and 1 base at J, with 3 bases between the two ends. Germline V lookup: CDR1 SEHNR, CDR2 FQNEAQ (reference sequence). Input material: PBMCs. The source is a woman between 45 and 60 years old with colorectal cancer. This chain connects TRBV7-9 to TRBJ2-2; D gene unclear. CDR3 loop: CASSLARNTGELFF. CDR3 in DNA: TGTGCCAGCAGCTTAGCAAGGAACACCGGGGAGCTGTTTTTT. Combining the CDR3 with reference TRBV7-9 and TRBJ2-2 gives the whole variable domain DTGVSQNPRHKITKRGQNVTFRCDPISEHNRLYWYRQTLGQGPEFLTYFQNEAQLEKSRLLSDRFSAERPKGSFSTLEIQRTEQGDSAMYLCASSLARNTGELFFGEGSRLTVL.